These T cell receptor beta chains were read from a single sample in a study of T cell responses to AZD1222 COVID-19 vaccine. The data were produced by immunoSEQ multiplex PCR, yet TCRdb's version contains in-frame clones alone and is incomplete. Here the sample spans some 160,000 clones, over 85% being singletons. Sequencing used peripheral blood, obtained on day 0 of AZD1222 vaccination. The receptors were sampled from an adult in good health. The CDR3 runs from the conserved cysteine through the conserved F or W. D genes are given only for firm matches. The listing skips clone size in some rows; elsewhere it reads once, few, many or a size class.

TRBV4-1	TRBJ2-7	-	-	CASSQDVGTYEQYF	TGCGCCAGCAGCCAAGATGTAGGAACCTACGAGCAGTACTTC
TRBV6-5	TRBJ2-7	TRBD2	-	CASCPSGETYEQYF	TGTGCCAGCTGCCCTAGCGGAGAGACCTACGAGCAGTACTTC
TRBV5-4	TRBJ2-7	TRBD2	once	CASSSRLAGGRSYEQYF	TGTGCCAGCAGCTCGAGACTAGCGGGGGGGCGCTCCTACGAGCAGTACTTC
TRBV3-1/TRBV3-2	TRBJ2-7	TRBD1	once	CASRQQGLYEQYF	TGTGCCAGCAGACAACAGGGGCTCTACGAGCAGTACTTC
TRBV27	TRBJ2-3	TRBD2	-	CASSLGGGRGDTQYF	TGTGCCAGCAGTTTAGGGGGAGGGCGGGGAGATACGCAGTATTTT
TRBV30	TRBJ2-5	TRBD2	-	CAWSSGTRVEETQYF	TGTGCCTGGAGTTCCGGGACTAGGGTGGAAGAGACCCAGTACTTC
TRBV28	TRBJ2-2	-	-	CAIGHQRGTGELFF	TGTGCCATCGGACACCAAAGAGGGACCGGGGAGCTGTTTTTT
TRBV7-8	TRBJ2-1	TRBD2	-	CASSPRRRRLAGADFIYNEQFF	TGTGCCAGCAGCCCTAGGCGACGTCGACTAGCGGGGGCCGATTTCATTTACAATGAGCAGTTCTTC
TRBV18	TRBJ2-2	-	-	CASSSFSGNTGELFF	TGTGCCAGCTCATCGTTTAGCGGGAACACCGGGGAGCTGTTTTTT
TRBV9	TRBJ2-1	-	-	CASSVAAISSYNEQFF	TGTGCCAGCAGCGTAGCGGCTATTAGCTCCTACAATGAGCAGTTCTTC
TRBV6-5	TRBJ2-7	TRBD2	-	CASSYSRAGERNEQYF	TGTGCCAGCAGTTACTCGAGAGCGGGAGAAAGGAACGAGCAGTACTTC
TRBV7-9	TRBJ1-1	TRBD1	-	CASSLLGGQGETEAFF	TGTGCCAGCAGCTTACTAGGCGGACAGGGGGAGACTGAAGCTTTCTTT
TRBV18	TRBJ2-5	-	-	CASSAIRGETQYF	TGTGCCAGCTCTGCAATACGGGGAGAGACCCAGTACTTC
TRBV28	TRBJ1-3	TRBD1	-	CASSSPAGGRRSTIYF	TGTGCCAGCAGTTCTCCGGCAGGGGGCCGTAGAAGCACCATATATTTT
TRBV12-3/TRBV12-4	TRBJ1-5	-	-	CASRRPLDQPQHF	TGTGCCAGCAGGCGCCCCTTGGATCAGCCCCAGCATTTT
TRBV25-1	TRBJ2-5	-	-	CASSLGDLTAYF	TGTGCCAGCTCTTTGGGGGACTTAACCGCGTACTTC
TRBV7-9	TRBJ2-2	TRBD1	-	CASSSTQGTNTGELFF	TGTGCCAGCAGCTCGACACAGGGGACGAACACCGGGGAGCTGTTTTTT
TRBV2	TRBJ1-2	-	once	CASSDWNRANYGYTF	TGTGCCAGCAGTGATTGGAACAGGGCCAACTATGGCTACACCTTC
TRBV29-1	TRBJ1-5	-	once	CSVYVGGNQPQHF	TGCAGCGTCTATGTGGGGGGCAATCAGCCCCAGCATTTT
TRBV12-3/TRBV12-4	TRBJ1-1	TRBD1	few	CASTEGATEAFF	TGTGCCAGCACCGAGGGGGCCACTGAAGCTTTCTTT
TRBV9	TRBJ2-2	-	-	CASSATVVNTGELFF	TGTGCCAGCAGCGCGACAGTAGTCAACACCGGGGAGCTGTTTTTT
TRBV19	TRBJ1-6	-	few	CASRAPRGANSPLHF	TGTGCCAGTCGGGCGCCGCGCGGGGCTAATTCACCCCTCCACTTT
TRBV18	TRBJ1-3	-	-	CASSLDSGNTIYF	TGTGCCAGCTCTCTGGATTCTGGAAACACCATATATTTT
TRBV18	TRBJ1-2	-	-	CASSPKRVGVMADGYTF	TGTGCCAGCTCACCAAAGAGGGTGGGGGTCATGGCCGATGGCTACACCTTC
TRBV19	TRBJ1-6	-	-	CASTPRRTDLSSYNSPLHF	TGTGCCAGTACCCCCCGCCGGACCGACCTGAGCTCCTATAATTCACCCCTCCACTTT
TRBV5-1	TRBJ2-6	TRBD1	-	CASSGTGQGDLSGANVLTF	TGCGCCAGCAGCGGGACGGGACAGGGAGATTTGTCTGGGGCCAACGTCCTGACTTTC
TRBV2	TRBJ2-5	-	-	CASSAGRNQETQYF	TGTGCCAGCAGTGCCGGACGGAATCAAGAGACCCAGTACTTC
TRBV27	TRBJ1-5	TRBD1	-	CASSPWDRSNQPQHF	TGTGCCAGCAGTCCGTGGGACAGAAGCAATCAGCCCCAGCATTTT
TRBV5-1	TRBJ1-4	-	few	CASTPDGPATNEKLFF	TGCGCCAGCACTCCGGACGGCCCTGCGACTAATGAAAAACTGTTTTTT
TRBV29-1	TRBJ1-1	-	-	CSVEGRGRAEAFF	TGCAGCGTTGAAGGGAGGGGTCGAGCTGAAGCTTTCTTT
TRBV18	TRBJ1-2	TRBD1	-	CASSTSGTGYGYTF	TGTGCCAGCTCCACCTCCGGGACAGGCTATGGCTACACCTTC
TRBV7-8	TRBJ2-7	-	-	CASSLAGDYEQYF	TGTGCCAGCAGCTTAGCCGGGGACTACGAGCAGTACTTC
TRBV24-1	TRBJ2-3	TRBD2	-	CATSEAGRFTDTQYF	TGTGCCACCAGTGAAGCGGGGAGATTCACAGATACGCAGTATTTT
TRBV12-3/TRBV12-4	TRBJ1-1	-	-	CASSLGSTEAFF	TGTGCCAGCAGTTTAGGGAGCACTGAAGCTTTCTTT
TRBV14	TRBJ1-3	-	-	CASSPWTAGNTIYF	TGTGCCAGCAGCCCGTGGACAGCTGGAAACACCATATATTTT
TRBV7-2	TRBJ2-2	-	-	CASSLSRTAGSTGELFF	TGTGCCAGCAGCTTATCCCGGACGGCAGGGTCAACCGGGGAGCTGTTTTTT
TRBV7-2	TRBJ1-6	-	-	CASSADPGEASPLHF	TGTGCCAGCAGCGCCGATCCGGGGGAGGCTTCACCCCTCCACTTT
TRBV19	TRBJ2-7	TRBD1	once	CATSYEDRGTYEQYF	TGTGCCACCTCCTATGAGGACAGGGGAACCTACGAGCAGTACTTC
TRBV6-1	TRBJ1-4	-	-	CASNWSGSNEKLFF	TGTGCCAGCAATTGGTCTGGGTCTAATGAAAAACTGTTTTTT
TRBV24-1	TRBJ2-1	TRBD1	-	CATSGRQGGEQFF	TGTGCCACCAGTGGTAGACAGGGCGGGGAGCAGTTCTTC
TRBV18	TRBJ2-5	TRBD1	-	CASSPRQGETQYF	TGTGCCAGCTCACCTAGACAGGGAGAGACCCAGTACTTC
TRBV7-2	TRBJ1-1	TRBD1	once	CASSARQGGRNTEAFF	TGTGCCAGCAGCGCCAGACAGGGGGGCCGGAACACTGAAGCTTTCTTT
TRBV7-9	TRBJ2-1	TRBD2	-	CASRAGGTDNEQFF	TGTGCCAGCCGAGCGGGGGGGACCGACAATGAGCAGTTCTTC
TRBV5-4	TRBJ2-2	-	-	CASSFPGTNTGELFF	TGTGCCAGCAGCTTCCCGGGAACGAACACCGGGGAGCTGTTTTTT
TRBV29-1	TRBJ1-2	-	-	CSASGYGYTF	TGCAGCGCTAGTGGGTATGGCTACACCTTC
TRBV5-4	TRBJ2-7	-	-	CASSLLPGEQYF	TGTGCCAGCAGCTTGCTTCCGGGCGAGCAGTACTTC
TRBV14	TRBJ1-1	-	-	CASSQDLGAEAFF	TGTGCCAGCAGCCAAGATTTGGGGGCTGAAGCTTTCTTT
TRBV18	TRBJ2-1	-	once	CASSPDGLGSNEQFF	TGTGCCAGCTCACCCGACGGACTTGGAAGTAATGAGCAGTTCTTC
TRBV5-4	TRBJ1-5	-	few	CASSLRGSNQPQHF	TGTGCCAGCAGCTTGAGGGGGTCCAATCAGCCCCAGCATTTT
TRBV7-7	TRBJ2-5	TRBD2	-	CASSLAGEQETQYF	TGTGCTAGCAGCTTAGCGGGAGAGCAAGAGACCCAGTACTTC